These T cell receptor beta chains were read from a single sample in a study of T cell repertoires in cytomegalovirus infection. TCRdb passed the reads through MiXCR, listing each CDR3 protein once. The table records over 250,000 distinct CDR3 sequences, 25% of them present only once. Sequenced material: PBMCs. These receptors were collected from a human donor in good health (CMV status not recorded). Some clones in this sample may be carry-over from other donors' samples. Both conserved end residues are part of each CDR3. The order of the fields is clone size, D gene, J gene, V gene, CDR3 protein, CDR3 DNA. D genes are given only for firm matches. The size entry is marked missing in some rows and otherwise reads once, few, many or a size class.

size: many
D: NA
J: TRBJ1-5
V: TRBV7-2
CDR3: CASSLNPGTASNQPQHF
DNA: TGTGCCAGCAGCTTAAACCCGGGGACGGCTAGCAATCAGCCCCAGCATTTT

size: once
D: NA
J: TRBJ1-6
V: TRBV20-1
CDR3: CSASSGSRNSPLHF
DNA: TGCAGTGCTAGTTCCGGGAGTCGTAATTCACCCCTCCACTTT

size: few
D: TRBD2
J: TRBJ2-1
V: TRBV6-1
CDR3: CASSLLAGDSNEQFF
DNA: TGTGCCAGCAGTCTTCTAGCGGGGGATTCCAATGAGCAGTTCTTC

size: NA
D: NA
J: TRBJ2-7
V: TRBV28
CDR3: CASSPMRTVVYEQYF
DNA: TGTGCCAGCAGTCCTATGAGGACTGTGGTCTACGAGCAGTACTTC

size: NA
D: TRBD1
J: TRBJ1-5
V: TRBV5-1
CDR3: CASSLAGQGTQPQHF
DNA: TGCGCCAGCAGCTTGGCCGGACAGGGCACTCAGCCCCAGCATTTT

size: NA
D: NA
J: TRBJ2-1
V: TRBV28
CDR3: CASLPGGSYNEQFF
DNA: TGTGCCAGCCTTCCCGGGGGCAGCTACAATGAGCAGTTCTTC

size: many
D: TRBD1
J: TRBJ2-3
V: TRBV7-9
CDR3: CASSGSYRGVRTDTQYF
DNA: TGTGCCAGCAGCGGATCGTACAGGGGCGTGAGAACAGATACGCAGTATTTT

size: NA
D: TRBD2
J: TRBJ2-7
V: TRBV28
CDR3: CASSPTGTSGRWEQYF
DNA: TGTGCCAGCAGCCCGACCGGGACTAGCGGGAGGTGGGAGCAGTACTTC

size: few
D: TRBD1
J: TRBJ2-5
V: TRBV20-1
CDR3: CSAVWGQVETQYF
DNA: TGCAGTGCTGTCTGGGGACAGGTGGAGACCCAGTACTTC

size: NA
D: TRBD2
J: TRBJ2-7
V: TRBV2
CDR3: CASRGLAGGPAAQYF
DNA: TGTGCCAGCAGGGGACTAGCGGGAGGGCCCGCTGCGCAGTACTTC

size: NA
D: NA
J: TRBJ2-2
V: TRBV20-1
CDR3: CRATSPNTGELFF
DNA: TGCAGGGCAACTAGTCCCAACACCGGGGAGCTGTTTTTT

size: few
D: TRBD1
J: TRBJ2-3
V: TRBV7-2
CDR3: CASSLAGTGVITQYF
DNA: TGTGCCAGCAGCTTAGCTGGGACAGGGGTAATTACGCAGTATTTT

size: NA
D: NA
J: TRBJ1-5
V: TRBV6-5
CDR3: CASSYTSEGQPQHF
DNA: TGTGCCAGCAGTTATACTAGCGAGGGTCAGCCCCAGCATTTT

size: few
D: NA
J: TRBJ2-4
V: TRBV28
CDR3: CASSSLQISAKNIQYF
DNA: TGTGCCAGCAGTTCCCTTCAGATCTCAGCCAAAAACATTCAGTACTTC

size: NA
D: NA
J: TRBJ2-3
V: TRBV6-5
CDR3: CASSPEGVSQYF
DNA: TGTGCCAGCAGTCCCGAGGGGGTTTCGCAGTATTTT

size: NA
D: NA
J: TRBJ2-3
V: TRBV20-1
CDR3: CSARSLADSTDTQYF
DNA: TGCAGTGCTAGGAGTTTAGCGGATAGCACAGATACGCAGTATTTT

size: many
D: TRBD2
J: TRBJ2-1
V: TRBV7-2
CDR3: CASSLTSGVNEQFF
DNA: TGTGCCAGCAGCTTAACTAGCGGGGTCAATGAGCAGTTCTTC

size: NA
D: TRBD1
J: TRBJ2-7
V: TRBV29-1
CDR3: CSAVGQGPYEQYF
DNA: TGCAGCGCGGTCGGACAGGGCCCCTACGAGCAGTACTTC

size: many
D: TRBD2
J: TRBJ2-2
V: TRBV5-1
CDR3: CASSLVAGTNGELFF
DNA: TGCGCCAGCAGCTTGGTAGCGGGGACGAACGGGGAGCTGTTTTTT

size: NA
D: TRBD1
J: TRBJ2-2
V: TRBV11-2
CDR3: CASSSLDRGDTGELFF
DNA: TGTGCCAGCAGCTCGCTCGACAGGGGGGACACCGGGGAGCTGTTTTTT

size: NA
D: TRBD1
J: TRBJ2-5
V: TRBV7-9
CDR3: CASSPSGTALGETQYF
DNA: TGTGCCAGCAGCCCGAGTGGGACAGCTTTGGGAGAGACCCAGTACTTC

size: NA
D: NA
J: TRBJ1-3
V: TRBV29-1
CDR3: CSVESPALGNTIYF
DNA: TGCAGCGTTGAAAGTCCGGCCCTTGGAAACACCATATATTTT

size: NA
D: NA
J: TRBJ1-5
V: TRBV7-2
CDR3: CASSSQWGNQPQHF
DNA: TGTGCCAGCAGCTCACAGTGGGGCAATCAGCCCCAGCATTTT

size: NA
D: NA
J: TRBJ1-1
V: TRBV6-2/TRBV6-3
CDR3: CATGQTGNTEAFF
DNA: TGTGCCACCGGACAAACGGGGAACACTGAAGCTTTCTTT

size: many
D: TRBD1
J: TRBJ2-4
V: TRBV11-2
CDR3: CASSFRSLDRGKFGIQYF
DNA: TGTGCCAGCAGCTTCCGTAGTTTGGACAGGGGGAAGTTTGGCATTCAGTACTTC

size: many
D: NA
J: TRBJ2-3
V: TRBV7-2
CDR3: CASSFTDTQYF
DNA: TGTGCCAGCAGCTTCACAGATACGCAGTATTTT

size: NA
D: TRBD1
J: TRBJ1-2
V: TRBV4-1
CDR3: CASSHATGGGYTF
DNA: TGCGCCAGCAGCCACGCGACAGGGGGAGGCTACACCTTC

size: NA
D: NA
J: TRBJ2-7
V: TRBV6-2/TRBV6-3
CDR3: CASSYVGTGTYEQYF
DNA: TGTGCCAGCAGTTATGTGGGGACGGGAACCTACGAGCAGTACTTC

size: NA
D: NA
J: TRBJ2-5
V: TRBV29-1
CDR3: CSVEDTGTSELGFQETQYF
DNA: TGCAGCGTTGAAGATACCGGGACGTCGGAACTAGGGTTCCAAGAGACCCAGTACTTC

size: once
D: NA
J: TRBJ1-2
V: TRBV6-2/TRBV6-3
CDR3: CASRRDGATNYGYTF
DNA: TGTGCCAGCAGGCGGGACGGCGCAACTAACTATGGCTACACCTTC

size: few
D: TRBD2
J: TRBJ2-7
V: TRBV7-9
CDR3: CASSLAPGTSGVSSYEQYF
DNA: TGTGCCAGCAGCTTAGCGCCAGGGACTAGCGGGGTGTCATCCTACGAGCAGTACTTC

size: NA
D: NA
J: TRBJ1-5
V: TRBV19
CDR3: CASNLQRSNQPQHF
DNA: TGTGCCAGTAATCTTCAGAGGAGCAATCAGCCCCAGCATTTT

size: many
D: NA
J: TRBJ1-6
V: TRBV7-2
CDR3: CASSREGSSNSPLHF
DNA: TGTGCCAGCAGCAGAGAGGGCAGCTCAAATTCACCCCTCCACTTT

size: NA
D: NA
J: TRBJ2-1
V: TRBV20-1
CDR3: CSASLGGVSSYNEQFF
DNA: TGCAGTGCTAGTCTGGGCGGGGTCAGCTCCTACAATGAGCAGTTCTTC

size: few
D: NA
J: TRBJ1-2
V: TRBV12-3/TRBV12-4
CDR3: CASSLGAARTNYGYTF
DNA: TGTGCCAGCAGTTTAGGGGCAGCCAGAACTAACTATGGCTACACCTTC

size: many
D: NA
J: TRBJ1-2
V: TRBV7-2
CDR3: CASSLGDGPVYGYTF
DNA: TGTGCCAGCAGCTTAGGCGATGGACCCGTCTATGGCTACACCTTC

size: many
D: TRBD1
J: TRBJ2-7
V: TRBV28
CDR3: CASTGQVSEQYF
DNA: TGTGCCAGCACCGGACAGGTGAGCGAGCAGTACTTC

size: few
D: TRBD1
J: TRBJ2-4
V: TRBV11-2
CDR3: CASSPRDSRAKNIQYF
DNA: TGTGCCAGCAGCCCCCGGGACAGCAGAGCCAAAAACATTCAGTACTTC

size: NA
D: NA
J: TRBJ2-1
V: TRBV2
CDR3: CASSALGISQQFF
DNA: TGTGCCAGCAGCGCCCTTGGGATCAGTCAGCAGTTCTTC

size: NA
D: NA
J: TRBJ1-2
V: TRBV7-2
CDR3: CASSLFIGRANYGYTF
DNA: TGTGCCAGCAGCTTATTTATCGGCAGGGCTAACTATGGCTACACCTTC

size: many
D: TRBD1
J: TRBJ1-1
V: TRBV7-2
CDR3: CASSSQDRGLDTEAFF
DNA: TGTGCCAGCAGCTCCCAGGACAGGGGACTGGACACTGAAGCTTTCTTT